These 23 T cell receptor beta chains were all obtained from the same sample, sequenced in a study of naive and memory T cell subsets. Regarding the study as a whole: Especially in CD8 cells, naive repertoires contained a few larger clonotypes, possibly CD45RA-re-expressing memory cells.

Two oligonucleotides, mixed equimolar, formed the beta constant-region primer covering TRBC1 and TRBC2. Nested alpha and beta constant-region primers with the SP2 primer drove four PCR rounds on ligated cDNA. TCRdb processed the UMI-ligation and nested PCR reads anew with MiXCR; each CDR3 protein has one entry. The data contain 90,000 to 120,000 distinct CDR3 sequences, approximately 14% of them singletons. No antigen has been identified for these receptors. Material: naive CD8+ T cells from blood. The source of these receptors is a human donor in good health.

The rearrangement joins TRBV5-1 to TRBJ2-5, with D perhaps matching TRBD1 (6 bases). Germline V gene lookup returns CDR1 SGHRS and CDR2 YFSETQ. The V and J ends lost 0 bases and 5 bases respectively, with 29 bases between them. The CDR3 extends over 20 amino acids. The CDR3 coding sequence is TGCGCCAGCAGCTTGGATTCCTCAATTTTCGGCAGGGGATTGAGTGAGACCCAGTACTTC. It is translated as CASSLDSSIFGRGLSETQYF. Full variable domain (outside the CDR3, taken from reference TRBV5-1 and TRBJ2-5): KAGVTQTPRYLIKTRGQQVTLSCSPISGHRSVSWYQQTPGQGLQFLFEYFSETQRNKGNFPGRFSGRQFSNSRSEMNVSTLELGDSALYLCASSLDSSIFGRGLSETQYFGPGTRLLVL.

The rearrangement joins TRBV27 to TRBJ1-1, with D hard to call. The CDR3 loop spans 14 amino acids. CDR1 and CDR2 from the germline V gene are MNHEY and SMNVEV (reference sequence). The ends were cut back, 5 bases at V and 1 base at J, with 11 bases in the middle. This CDR3 reads CASSPTGGNTEAFF. As DNA, the CDR3 is TGTGCCAGCAGTCCCACCGGAGGGAACACTGAAGCTTTCTTT.

This clonotype has only a few counts. The chain carries TRBV3-1 and TRBJ2-7, with TRBD1 matching over 7 bases. Germline V CDR1 and CDR2: LGHDT, YNNKEL (reference sequence). The CDR3 length is 14 residues. J was trimmed by 3 bases and V by 3 bases; bases with no gene match: 5. The DNA of the CDR3 is TGTGCCAGCAGCCACGCGACAGGGTACTACGAGCAGTACTTC. Its protein is CASSHATGYYEQYF.

This clonotype was detected a few times. V is TRBV4-3 and J is TRBJ1-6; possible D gene TRBD1, 5 bases. Germline V lookup: CDR1 LGHNA, CDR2 YSLEER. CDR3 size: 17 residues. The V and J ends lost 0 bases and 3 bases respectively, with 12 bases between them. The CDR3 here is CASSQDHRSNYNSPLHF. The CDR3 nucleotides read TGCGCCAGCAGCCAAGATCACAGGTCCAACTATAATTCACCCCTCCACTTT.

This clonotype came up many times. The chain links TRBV27 to TRBJ2-2, with D possibly being TRBD1 (6 bases). Germline CDR1 and CDR2: MNHEY and SMNVEV (reference sequence). Trimming cost V 0 bases and J 4 bases, with 12 bases left between them. This CDR3 has 16 residues. CDR3: CASSLSPGTFTGELFF. CDR3 DNA: TGTGCCAGCAGTTTATCTCCAGGGACATTCACCGGGGAGCTGTTTTTT.

The V gene is TRBV9, the J gene TRBJ1-2; no firm D call. Trimming removed 4 bases at V and 5 bases at J, with 9 bases between. Germline V gives CDR1 SGDLS, CDR2 YYNGEE. The CDR3 covers 12 residues. The CDR3 loop is CASSPPGYGYTF. The CDR3, as DNA: TGTGCCAGCAGCCCGCCGGGATATGGCTACACCTTC.

This clonotype was found a few times. J is TRBJ2-3 and V is TRBV27; D may be TRBD2 (6 bases). This CDR3 contains 12 residues. Trimming took 3 bases from V and 11 from J, leaving 12 bases between them. Germline CDR1 and CDR2: MNHEY and SMNVEV (reference sequence). In nucleotides, the CDR3 is TGTGCCAGCAGTTTGGTAGGGGACTTGCAGTATTTT. Translating it yields CASSLVGDLQYF.

The V and J genes are TRBV20-1 and TRBJ2-7; the D gene is possibly TRBD2 (6 bases). CDR1 is DFQATT, CDR2 SNEGSKA, per germline (reference sequence). The CDR3 has 13 residues. The V end lost 6 bases, the J end lost 0 bases, and 12 bases lay between the germline ends. The CDR3: CSANGGSSYEQYF. The DNA for the CDR3 is TGCAGTGCCAACGGGGGAAGCTCCTACGAGCAGTACTTC.

The CDR3 nucleotides read TGTGCCAGCAGTGATAGCGAGAGCTCCTACAATGAGCAGTTCTTC. Translation: CASSDSESSYNEQFF. The chain links TRBV2 to TRBJ2-1; maybe TRBD2 (5 bases). The CDR3 length is 15 residues. From germline, CDR1 is SNHLY and CDR2 FYNNEI. Trimming removed 3 bases at V and 0 bases at J, with 9 bases between.

The chain carries TRBV7-9 and TRBJ2-7; D call uncertain. The CDR3 runs to 14 residues. Per the germline V gene, CDR1 is SEHNR and CDR2 is FQNEAQ (reference sequence). Trimming left V 1 base short and J 1 base short, with 8 bases between. DNA for the CDR3: TGTGCCAGCAGCTTAGGGTTTGGATCCTACGAGCAGTACTTC. Its protein is CASSLGFGSYEQYF.

The V gene is TRBV7-9, the J gene TRBJ1-1; TRBD1 agrees at 7 bases. V was pared by 5 bases and J by 3 bases, with 3 bases of the junction left unmatched. Germline-derived CDR1 and CDR2 are SEHNR and FQNEAQ (reference sequence). This CDR3 contains 13 residues. This CDR3 reads CASSDRDDTEAFF. CDR3 DNA: TGTGCCAGCAGCGACAGGGACGACACTGAAGCTTTCTTT.

This clonotype was seen a handful of times. The chain links TRBV2 to TRBJ2-2, with 7 bases lining up with TRBD1. The CDR3 runs 18 residues. The V and J ends lost 5 bases and 6 bases, in that order; junction bases with no gene match: 18. Germline V gene data show CDR1 as SNHLY and CDR2 as FYNNEI. The CDR3 spells CASSRRTDRVRIAGELFF. CDR3 DNA sequence: TGTGCCAGCAGTCGAAGAACTGACAGGGTCCGTATCGCCGGGGAGCTGTTTTTT.

This chain uses TRBV20-1 with TRBJ2-7, with D maybe TRBD2 (6 bases). The length of the CDR3 is 13 residues. In germline, CDR1 is DFQATT, CDR2 SNEGSKA (reference sequence). Trimming took 3 bases from V and 2 from J, leaving 11 bases between them. The CDR3 nucleotides are TGCAGTGCTAGCCTAGGACTAACCTACGAGCAGTACTTC. Residues: CSASLGLTYEQYF.

This sequence joins TRBV3-1 and TRBJ2-7; 10 nucleotides line up with TRBD1. Germline-derived CDR1 and CDR2 are LGHDT and YNNKEL (reference sequence). The trim removed 6 bases at V and 4 bases at J, leaving 12 bases unmatched. The CDR3 sequence is 16 residues long. CDR3 loop: CASSPTGTGAPYEQYF. Written as DNA, the CDR3 is TGTGCCAGCAGTCCAACCGGGACAGGGGCCCCGTACGAGCAGTACTTC.

This clonotype was observed a few times. The J gene is TRBJ1-6, the V gene TRBV7-2; D perhaps matches TRBD1 (5 bases). The V end was cut by 3 bases, the J end by 13 bases, with 7 bases between. CDR1 and CDR2 from the germline V gene are SGHTA and FQGNSA. The CDR3 loop spans 11 amino acids. CDR3 amino acids: CASSFGAPLHF. As DNA, the CDR3 is TGTGCCAGCAGCTTTGGGGCCCCCCTCCACTTT.

V usage is TRBV9 and J usage is TRBJ2-3; 7 nucleotides line up with TRBD2. The CDR3 is 16 amino acids. Germline loops: CDR1 SGDLS, CDR2 YYNGEE. With V trimmed by 4 bases and J by 2 bases, 10 bases remained unmatched. CDR3 DNA sequence: TGTGCCAGCAGCAGACAAGCGGGGACCTACACAGATACGCAGTATTTT. Translating gives CASSRQAGTYTDTQYF.

The chain is built from TRBV2 and TRBJ1-1; 7 bases match TRBD1. V was pared by 10 bases and J by 0 bases, with 14 bases of the junction left unmatched. This CDR3 has 16 residues. Germline CDR1 and CDR2: SNHLY and FYNNEI. The CDR3 spells CAIPGGEGALNTEAFF. In DNA, the CDR3 is TGTGCCATCCCAGGTGGAGAGGGGGCCTTGAACACTGAAGCTTTCTTT. Together with reference TRBV2 and TRBJ1-1, the CDR3 gives the full variable domain: EPEVTQTPSHQVTQMGQEVILRCVPISNHLYFYWYRQILGQKVEFLVSFYNNEISEKSEIFDDQFSVERPDGSNFTLKIRSTKLEDSAMYFCAIPGGEGALNTEAFFGQGTRLTVV.

The sample holds many counts of this clonotype. The chain is built from TRBV7-9 and TRBJ2-5; 8 nucleotides agree with TRBD2. The CDR3 totals 14 residues. J was trimmed by 5 bases and V by 4 bases; bases with no gene match: 6. Germline CDR1 SEHNR, CDR2 FQNEAQ (reference sequence). The CDR3 coding sequence is TGTGCCAGCAGCTCGGGACTAGAGTCGGAGACCCAGTACTTC. Its protein is CASSSGLESETQYF. Full variable domain (outside the CDR3, taken from reference TRBV7-9 and TRBJ2-5): DTGVSQNPRHKITKRGQNVTFRCDPISEHNRLYWYRQTLGQGPEFLTYFQNEAQLEKSRLLSDRFSAERPKGSFSTLEIQRTEQGDSAMYLCASSSGLESETQYFGPGTRLLVL.

This clonotype was seen ten or more times. V usage is TRBV7-9 and J usage is TRBJ2-1; the D is unclear. The CDR3 extends over 13 amino acids. V was cut by 5 bases and J by 10 bases, with 15 bases left in between. The germline V gene has CDR1 SEHNR and CDR2 FQNEAQ (reference sequence). CDR3 DNA sequence: TGTGCCAGCAGCCTACCGGGCCCACAAGAGCAGTTCTTC. This translates into CASSLPGPQEQFF.

This sequence joins TRBV7-6 and TRBJ2-7; possible D gene TRBD2, 7 bases. The germline CDR1 and CDR2 sequences are SGHVS and FNYEAQ. The CDR3 extends over 14 amino acids. Trimming took 4 bases from V and 5 from J, leaving 15 bases between them. Here the CDR3 reads CASSSFGGGDEQYF. DNA for the CDR3: TGTGCCAGCAGCTCCTTTGGCGGGGGCGACGAGCAGTACTTC.

This clonotype was detected a few times. The chain links TRBV7-9 to TRBJ2-7, with D perhaps TRBD2 (5 bases). Germline CDR1 SEHNR, CDR2 FQNEAQ (reference sequence). There are 15 residues in the CDR3. The V and J ends lost 1 base and 4 bases respectively, with 14 bases between them. The DNA of the CDR3 is TGTGCCAGCAGCTTAGTCCCCGGGGTCGGTTACGAGCAGTACTTC. It codes for CASSLVPGVGYEQYF. Full variable domain (missing parts from reference TRBV7-9 and TRBJ2-7): DTGVSQNPRHKITKRGQNVTFRCDPISEHNRLYWYRQTLGQGPEFLTYFQNEAQLEKSRLLSDRFSAERPKGSFSTLEIQRTEQGDSAMYLCASSLVPGVGYEQYFGPGTRLTVT.

The rearrangement uses TRBV5-1 and TRBJ2-1, with 7 bases identical to TRBD2. The CDR3 loop spans 18 amino acids. J lost 10 bases, V lost 0 bases, and 19 bases had no gene match. The germline V gene has CDR1 SGHRS and CDR2 YFSETQ. The CDR3, as DNA: TGCGCCAGCAGCTTGGGGAGCCAGGGCGCGGGAGCTGTAGAAGAGCAGTTCTTC. Its translation: CASSLGSQGAGAVEEQFF.

The rearrangement joins TRBV19 to TRBJ2-7; D is unresolved. The germline V and J ends were trimmed by 4 bases and 1 base, with 14 bases remaining between them. The CDR3 extends over 15 amino acids. The germline CDR1 and CDR2 sequences are LNHDA and SQIVND (reference sequence). The DNA of the CDR3 is TGTGCCAGTAGTACGTTTGGGATGAAATCCTACGAGCAGTACTTC. It translates to CASSTFGMKSYEQYF.